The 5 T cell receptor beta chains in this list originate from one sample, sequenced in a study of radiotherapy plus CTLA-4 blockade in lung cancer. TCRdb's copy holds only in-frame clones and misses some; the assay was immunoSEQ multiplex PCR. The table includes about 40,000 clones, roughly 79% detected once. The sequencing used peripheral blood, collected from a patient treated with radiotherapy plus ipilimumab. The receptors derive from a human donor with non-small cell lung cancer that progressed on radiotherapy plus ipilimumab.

In DNA, the CDR3 is TGTGCCAGCAGTCCGCAGAGGGGGAGAGGAGAATATGGCTACACCTTC. Translation: CASSPQRGRGEYGYTF. The rearrangement links TRBV6-4 to TRBJ1-2; D possibly corresponds to TRBD1 (6 bases). CDR3 size: 16 residues. Trimming took 5 bases from V and 5 from J, leaving 21 bases between them. Germline values: CDR1 MRHNA, CDR2 SNTAGT.

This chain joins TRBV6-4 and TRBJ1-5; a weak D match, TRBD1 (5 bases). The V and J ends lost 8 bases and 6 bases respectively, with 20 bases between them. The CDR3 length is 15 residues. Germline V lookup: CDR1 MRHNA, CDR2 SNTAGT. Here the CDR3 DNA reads TGTGCCAGCCGGGGGGATGATCCAGCTCCTCAGCCCCAGCATTTT. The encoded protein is CASRGDDPAPQPQHF.

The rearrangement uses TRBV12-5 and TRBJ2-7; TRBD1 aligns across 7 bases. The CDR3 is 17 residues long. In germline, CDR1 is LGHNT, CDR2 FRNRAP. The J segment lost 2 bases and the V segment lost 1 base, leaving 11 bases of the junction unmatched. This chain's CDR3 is CASGLEVVRQGAYEQYF. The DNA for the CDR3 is TGTGCTAGTGGTTTGGAAGTGGTGCGTCAGGGGGCCTACGAGCAGTACTTC.

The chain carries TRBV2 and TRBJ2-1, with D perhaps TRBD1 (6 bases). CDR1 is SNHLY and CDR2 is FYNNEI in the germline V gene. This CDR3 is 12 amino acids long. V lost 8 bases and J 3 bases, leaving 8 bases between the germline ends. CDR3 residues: CASRDNYNEQFF. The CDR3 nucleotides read TGTGCCAGCCGGGACAACTACAATGAGCAGTTCTTC.

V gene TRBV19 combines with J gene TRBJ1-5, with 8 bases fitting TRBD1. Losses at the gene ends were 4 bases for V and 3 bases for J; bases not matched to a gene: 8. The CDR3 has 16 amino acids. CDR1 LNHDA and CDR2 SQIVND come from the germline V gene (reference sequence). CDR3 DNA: TGTGCCAGTAGTAAGAATCAGGGGGCGGTCAATCAGCCCCAGCATTTT. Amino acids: CASSKNQGAVNQPQHF.